This T cell receptor (beta chain) came from a study of blood T cell repertoires in COVID-19. Study-wide context: The United States, Italy and Spain provided the acute and convalescent COVID-19 samples. T cells, B-cell-depleted T cells, or PBMCs provided the cDNA or gDNA that served as material.

Authors' analysis steps: Amplification with reference gene primers provided the estimates of nucleated cell counts. TCRdb's table, derived via immunoSEQ multiplex PCR, lists solely in-frame clones and lacks some. The V and J calls and the clone size are those of that table, but D and trimming were determined from the DNA. The sample consists of about 170,000 clones, approximately 77% of them appearing once. The germline CDR1 and CDR2 sequences are SGHRS and YFSETQ. The CDR3 has 16 amino acids. The V gene end was trimmed by 0 bases and the J gene end by 8 bases; junction bases not matched to a gene: 11.

The sample taken for sequencing was peripheral blood. The sequence came from an elderly woman with active or convalescent COVID-19. This rearrangement joins TRBV5-1 to TRBJ2-1; 7 positions match TRBD1. The CDR3 loop reads CASSLARGLEGDEQFF. The CDR3 DNA sequence: TGCGCCAGCAGCTTGGCTAGGGGGCTTGAAGGAGATGAGCAGTTCTTC.